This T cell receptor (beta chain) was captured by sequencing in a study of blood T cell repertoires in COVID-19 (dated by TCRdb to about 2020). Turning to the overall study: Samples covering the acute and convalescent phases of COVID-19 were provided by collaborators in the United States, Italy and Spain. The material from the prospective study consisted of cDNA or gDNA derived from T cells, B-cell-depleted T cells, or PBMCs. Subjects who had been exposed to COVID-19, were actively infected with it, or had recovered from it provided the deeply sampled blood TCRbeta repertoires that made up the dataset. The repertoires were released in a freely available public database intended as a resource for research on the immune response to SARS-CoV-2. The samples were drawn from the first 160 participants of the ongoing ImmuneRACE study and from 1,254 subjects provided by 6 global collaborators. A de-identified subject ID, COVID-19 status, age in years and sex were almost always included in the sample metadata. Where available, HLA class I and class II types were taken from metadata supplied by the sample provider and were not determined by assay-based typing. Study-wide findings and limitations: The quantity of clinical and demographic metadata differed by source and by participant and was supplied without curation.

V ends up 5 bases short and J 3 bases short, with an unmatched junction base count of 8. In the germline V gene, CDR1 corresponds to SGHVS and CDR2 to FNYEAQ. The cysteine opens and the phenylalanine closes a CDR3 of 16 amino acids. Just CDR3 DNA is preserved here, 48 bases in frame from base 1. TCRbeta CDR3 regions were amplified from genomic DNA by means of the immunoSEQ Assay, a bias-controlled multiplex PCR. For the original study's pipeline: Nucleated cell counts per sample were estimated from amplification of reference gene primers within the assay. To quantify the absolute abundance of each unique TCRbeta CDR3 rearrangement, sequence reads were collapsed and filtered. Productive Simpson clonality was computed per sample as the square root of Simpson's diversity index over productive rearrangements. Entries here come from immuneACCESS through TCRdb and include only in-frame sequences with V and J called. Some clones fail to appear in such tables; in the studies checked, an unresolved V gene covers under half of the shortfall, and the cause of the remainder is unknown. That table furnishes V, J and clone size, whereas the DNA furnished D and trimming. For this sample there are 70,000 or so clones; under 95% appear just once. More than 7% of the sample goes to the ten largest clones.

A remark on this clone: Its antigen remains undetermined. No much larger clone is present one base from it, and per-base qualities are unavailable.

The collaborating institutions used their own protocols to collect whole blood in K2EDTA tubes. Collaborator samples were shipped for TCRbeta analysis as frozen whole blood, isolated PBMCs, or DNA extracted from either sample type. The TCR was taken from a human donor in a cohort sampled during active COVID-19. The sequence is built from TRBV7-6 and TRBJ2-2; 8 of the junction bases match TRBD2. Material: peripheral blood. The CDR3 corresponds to CASSTPVLADTGELFF. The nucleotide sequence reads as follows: TGTGCCAGCAGCACACCGGTACTAGCGGACACCGGGGAGCTGTTTTTT.